This T cell receptor (beta chain) was recovered during a study of blood T cells in healthy people across ages. This CDR3 comprises 13 residues. V lost 5 bases to trimming and J lost 2 bases, with 9 bases between them. CDR1 is SQVTM, CDR2 ANQGSEA, per germline. A J-beta primer mix and a sample-barcoded 5' primer were used in a second PCR of roughly 7 to 12 cycles. Each CDR3 protein gets one entry after TCRdb re-called the 5' RACE reads with MiXCR. The sample shows some 640,000 distinct CDR3 sequences, about 52% of them seen only once. There are a few counts of this clonotype. The V and J genes are TRBV29-1 and TRBJ2-2; TRBD1 is a possible D gene (6 bases). The sequence was collected from a woman aged 55-70 years in good health. Sequencing was done on a sample of blood. CDR3 sequence reads: CSVPGANTGELFF. The CDR3 DNA sequence: TGCAGCGTTCCAGGGGCTAACACCGGGGAGCTGTTTTTT.